This T cell receptor (beta chain) comes out of a study of blood T cell repertoires in COVID-19 (dated by TCRdb to the early 2020s). With regard to the full study: Samples from collaborators originated in the United States, Italy and Spain and spanned both the acute and convalescent phases of COVID-19. The material from the prospective study consisted of cDNA or gDNA derived from T cells, B-cell-depleted T cells, or PBMCs. Subjects who had been exposed to COVID-19, were actively infected with it, or had recovered from it provided the deeply sampled blood TCRbeta repertoires that made up the dataset. The repertoires were made available in a free public database intended to serve as a resource for research on the immune response to SARS-CoV-2. The samples were drawn from the first 160 participants of the ongoing ImmuneRACE study and from over a thousand subjects provided by 6 global collaborators. Sample metadata almost always included a de-identified subject ID, COVID-19 status, age in years and sex. HLA class I and class II types, where available, came from metadata supplied by the sample provider rather than from assay-based typing. Summary of the overall study and its limitations: The quantity of clinical and demographic metadata differed by source and by participant and was supplied without curation.

On this clone itself: Its antigen is not yet known. No qualities accompany the bases; no much larger clone lies one base away.

TCRbeta CDR3 regions were amplified from genomic DNA using the immunoSEQ Assay, a bias-controlled multiplex PCR. The paper's data handling went like this. The number of nucleated cells in each sample was estimated from the amplification of reference gene primers within the assay. To quantify the absolute abundance of each unique TCRbeta CDR3 rearrangement, sequence reads were collapsed and filtered. For each sample, productive Simpson clonality was calculated as the square root of Simpson's diversity index over productive rearrangements. TCRdb's version of the immuneACCESS table is confined to in-frame rearrangements and falls short of the full clone set. An unresolved V gene accounts for under half of the shortfall where checked; the remainder is of unknown origin. V and J calls and clone size are as listed in that table; D and trimming were resolved from the DNA. The sample table holds approximately 74,000 clones, of which approximately 80% were seen once. The top ten hold roughly 5% of the sample.

Whole blood was collected in K2EDTA tubes by collaborating institutions according to the institutions' own protocols. For TCRbeta analysis, collaborators shipped samples in one of three forms: frozen whole blood, isolated PBMCs, or DNA extracted from either of those sample types. Including cysteine and phenylalanine, the CDR3 has 16 amino acids. Only CDR3 DNA remains: 48 bases, in frame from the first base. Relative to germline, V is 2 bases shorter and J is 4 bases shorter, with 16 bases between their ends. CDR1 and CDR2, per the germline V gene, are SGHVS and FQNEAQ. The TCR sequence derives from a woman older than 75 with active or convalescent COVID-19. Sample: peripheral blood. This chain joins TRBV7-8 to TRBJ2-3; possibly the D gene is TRBD1, per 6 matching bases. The nucleotide sequence is given as TGTGCCAGCAGCTTAACCCAACCAGGGGTTGCAGATACGCAGTATTTT. Translation gives CASSLTQPGVADTQYF.